A selection of T cell receptor beta chains follows, all from one sample in a study of tumor and adjacent non-tumor tissue in lung cancer. TCRdb reanalysed the multiplex PCR reads using MiXCR and keeps one entry per CDR3 protein. In the table there are some 100,000 distinct CDR3 sequences, approximately 65% of which are singletons. Sequences were obtained from distant non-tumor lung tissue. These receptor sequences come from a man in his thirties or forties with non-small cell lung cancer. CDR3s include the opening cysteine and the closing phenylalanine or tryptophan. A D gene is named only where the DNA matches it firmly. Expanded clones get a size class; other rows say once, few or many, or leave the size out.

V gene	CDR3 length	clone size	D gene	J gene	CDR3 protein	CDR3 DNA
TRBV11-2	13	few	-	TRBJ1-6	CASSLVEVSPLHF	TGTGCCAGCAGCTTAGTCGAGGTCTCACCCCTCCACTTT
TRBV11-2	14	-	-	TRBJ2-3	CASGSPGRTDTQYF	TGTGCCAGCGGCTCACCGGGACGCACGGATACGCAGTATTTT
TRBV5-1	15	few	-	TRBJ2-3	CASSLDYSSTDTRYF	TGCGCCAGCAGCTTGGATTACTCTAGCACAGATACGCGGTATTTT
TRBV18	18	-	TRBD1	TRBJ2-3	CASSKRGPGQGHTDTQYF	TGTGCCAGCTCAAAACGCGGACCGGGACAGGGCCACACAGATACGCAGTATTTT
TRBV4-3	16	once	-	TRBJ2-1	CASSRRFLAWNYEQFF	TGCGCCAGCAGCCGACGGTTTCTAGCGTGGAACTATGAGCAGTTCTTC
TRBV30	17	once	-	TRBJ2-3	CAWSSQASGGDTDTQYF	TGTGCCTGGAGTAGCCAGGCTAGCGGAGGGGACACTGATACGCAGTATTTT
TRBV20-1	13	few	-	TRBJ1-2	CSADPAEGYGYTF	TGCAGTGCCGATCCCGCGGAAGGCTATGGCTACACCTTC
TRBV4-3	16	-	-	TRBJ2-1	CVSSQDYRQGYNEQFF	TGCGTCAGCAGCCAAGATTATAGGCAGGGGTACAATGAACAGTTCTTC
TRBV29-1	12	-	-	TRBJ2-7	CSVVGGNYEQYF	TGCAGCGTTGTTGGCGGGAACTACGAGCAGTACTTC
TRBV6-6	16	-	-	TRBJ2-3	CASSSSTGANTDTKYF	TGTGCCAGCAGTTCCTCGACGGGGGCCAACACAGATACGAAGTACTTT
TRBV6-5	14	-	-	TRBJ2-1	CANGKVLSGTEQFF	TGTGCCAACGGTAAAGTACTTTCCGGGACAGAGCAGTTCTTC
TRBV11-3	13	-	-	TRBJ2-1	CASSPTPDNEKFF	TGTGCTAGCAGCCCCACACCGGACAATGAGAAGTTCTTC
TRBV11-2	17	-	TRBD1	TRBJ2-2	CASSLVDRDSSTGELFF	TGTGCCAGCAGCTTAGTCGACCGGGACAGCAGCACCGGGGAGCTGTTTTTT
TRBV29-1	15	-	TRBD2	TRBJ2-2	CSVENSGRKTRELFF	TGCAGCGTTGAGAATAGCGGGAGAAAAACCCGAGAGCTGTTTTTT